These 32 T cell receptor beta chains share one sample of origin, sequenced in a study of control samples from healthy donors and cancer patients. The data were produced by immunoSEQ multiplex PCR, yet TCRdb's version contains in-frame clones alone and is incomplete. The table shows 40,000 to 50,000 clones, with around 94% occurring only once. Material: blood. The receptors shown here come from a man aged 55 to 70 in good health.

The chain employs TRBV30 and TRBJ1-3, with TRBD1 identical over 7 bases. Unmatched junction bases numbered 6, after V lost 7 bases and J lost 3 bases. Germline V CDR1 and CDR2: GTSNPN, SVGIG (reference sequence). This CDR3 spans 13 amino acids. CDR3 amino acids: CAYMTGFGNTIYF. The CDR3 bases are TGTGCCTATATGACAGGGTTTGGAAACACCATATATTTT.

Turning to this clone: The junction departs from the called germline gene at one end, perhaps through a read error. The V gene is TRBV3-1 (or the pseudogene TRBV3-2), the J gene TRBJ1-4; no firm D call. Germline V lookup: CDR1 LGHDT, CDR2 YNNKEL (reference sequence). CDR3 size: 14 residues. CDR3 sequence reads: CASSKDGYNEKLFF. The CDR3 DNA follows: TGTGCCAGCAGCAAAGACGGATATAATGAAAAACTGTTTTTT.

The chain couples TRBV24-1 to TRBJ2-2, with TRBD2 matching over 12 bases. Germline CDR1 reads KGHDR; CDR2 reads SFDVKD. The CDR3 runs 19 residues. V lost 3 bases to trimming and J lost 0 bases; unmatched junction nucleotides: 7. The CDR3 sequence: CATSDIKRLAGANTGELFF. The CDR3 DNA is TGTGCCACCAGTGATATAAAGAGACTAGCGGGGGCGAACACCGGGGAGCTGTTTTTT.

The chain is built from TRBV24-1 and TRBJ2-1; 8 bases line up with TRBD2. The V and J ends lost 4 bases and 2 bases, in that order; junction bases with no gene match: 6. The germline V gene has CDR1 KGHDR and CDR2 SFDVKD. The CDR3 is 16 residues long. CDR3 nucleotide sequence: TGTGCCACCAGTGACCCGAGCGGGGGTACCTACAATGAGCAGTTCTTC. Amino acid sequence: CATSDPSGGTYNEQFF.

Comments on this clone: The sample carries other DNA sequences with the same CDR3. The gene calls are TRBV11-3 and TRBJ2-7; 12 nucleotides match TRBD1. Trimming at V came to 6 bases and at J to 1 base, leaving 10 bases not matched to a gene. This CDR3 has 17 amino acids. Germline CDR1 is SGHNT and CDR2 is YENEEA. Here the CDR3 DNA reads TGTGCCAGCAGTCAGGAGGGGACAGGGGGCCATTCCTACGAGCAGTACTTC. Protein: CASSQEGTGGHSYEQYF. The complete variable domain, with remaining parts taken from reference TRBV11-3 and TRBJ2-7, reads EAGVVQSPRYKIIEKKQPVAFWCNPISGHNTLYWYLQNLGQGPELLIRYENEEAVDDSQLPKDRFSAERLKGVDSTLKIQPAELGDSAVYLCASSQEGTGGHSYEQYFGPGTRLTVT.

This clone was observed a few times. The J gene is TRBJ2-7, the V gene TRBV11-3; 9 nucleotides match TRBD1. This CDR3 comprises 17 residues. J lost 2 bases, V lost 5 bases, and 13 bases had no gene match. CDR1 is SGHNT, CDR2 YENEEA, per germline. CDR3 in amino acids: CASSPKAVRTGAYEQYF. DNA of the CDR3: TGTGCCAGCAGCCCCAAGGCGGTGAGGACAGGGGCCTACGAGCAGTACTTC. Drawing the rest from reference TRBV11-3 and TRBJ2-7, the complete variable domain is EAGVVQSPRYKIIEKKQPVAFWCNPISGHNTLYWYLQNLGQGPELLIRYENEEAVDDSQLPKDRFSAERLKGVDSTLKIQPAELGDSAVYLCASSPKAVRTGAYEQYFGPGTRLTVT.

V usage is TRBV11-3 and J usage is TRBJ2-7; no reliable D call. Germline assignment: CDR1 SGHNT and CDR2 YENEEA. The CDR3 has 14 amino acids. V lost 4 bases and J 6 bases, leaving 16 bases between the germline ends. In DNA form, the CDR3 reads TGTGCCAGCAGCTCCCCAGGAGTCCGAGCCGAGCAGTACTTC. It yields the protein CASSSPGVRAEQYF.

The rearrangement links TRBV28 to TRBJ2-7; D uncertain. Germline V lookup: CDR1 MDHEN, CDR2 SYDVKM. This CDR3 is built from 12 residues. V gave up 2 bases and J gave up 1 base, with 3 bases separating them. CDR3 in DNA: TGTGCCAGCAGTTTAACTTCCTACGAGCAGTACTTC. Translating gives CASSLTSYEQYF. The whole variable domain, filled in from reference TRBV28 and TRBJ2-7, reads DVKVTQSSRYLVKRTGEKVFLECVQDMDHENMFWYRQDPGLGLRLIYFSYDVKMKEKGDIPEGYSVSREKKERFSLILESASTNQTSMYLCASSLTSYEQYFGPGTRLTVT.

The CDR3 DNA is TGTGCCAGCAGCGTAGGCCCAGAGGTTAATCAGCCCCAGCATTTT. Protein sequence: CASSVGPEVNQPQHF. The rearrangement links TRBV9 to TRBJ1-5; the D is unclear. This CDR3 contains 15 residues. Germline V gives CDR1 SGDLS, CDR2 YYNGEE. Trimming took 0 bases from V and 4 from J, leaving 11 bases between them. The variable domain in full, with the rest retrieved from reference TRBV9 and TRBJ1-5, is DSGVTQTPKHLITATGQRVTLRCSPRSGDLSVYWYQQSLDQGLQFLIQYYNGEERAKGNILERFSAQQFPDLHSELNLSSLELGDSALYFCASSVGPEVNQPQHFGDGTRLSIL.

The chain combines TRBV28 with TRBJ2-1; 12 nucleotides match TRBD2. The CDR3 loop spans 15 amino acids. Germline CDR1 and CDR2: MDHEN and SYDVKM. V lost 5 bases to trimming and J lost 8 bases; unmatched junction nucleotides: 7. CDR3 region: CASSVTSGRWDEQFF. As DNA, the CDR3 is TGTGCCAGCAGTGTAACTAGCGGGAGGTGGGATGAGCAGTTCTTC.

This chain joins TRBV7-2 and TRBJ2-7; D remains unclear. Germline CDR1 is SGHTA and CDR2 is FQGNSA. Trimming shortened V by 4 bases and J by 2 bases, and 18 bases separated the two germline ends. The CDR3 spans 16 residues. In DNA, the CDR3 is TGTGCCAGCAGCTCTCACGACTCGCGTGCGGCCTACGAGCAGTACTTC. Translation gives CASSSHDSRAAYEQYF.

J is TRBJ2-1 and V is TRBV30; possibly TRBD2 for D (5 bases). This CDR3 has 16 residues. Trimming cost V 5 bases and J 4 bases, with 21 bases left between them. Per germline, CDR1 GTSNPN and CDR2 SVGIG (reference sequence). CDR3 sequence reads: CAWCDGRTGVYNEQFF. The DNA for the CDR3 is TGTGCCTGGTGCGACGGGCGAACCGGGGTTTACAATGAGCAGTTCTTC.

Here the CDR3 DNA reads TGTGCCACCAGCAGCCCTAGCGGGGGCATAGGGGAGCAGTTCTTC. It translates to CATSSPSGGIGEQFF. This sequence joins TRBV15 and TRBJ2-1; the match to TRBD2 covers 10 bases. CDR3 length: 15 amino acids. J gave up 10 bases and V 3 bases, and 9 bases lay outside the gene matches. Germline lookup yields CDR1 LNHNV and CDR2 YYDKDF (reference sequence).

This clone was recorded once. CDR3 sequence (DNA): TGTGCCAGCAGTACCGGGACAGGGAGCAATCAGCCCCAGCATTTT. Translated, it gives CASSTGTGSNQPQHF. The V gene is TRBV6-2 or TRBV6-3, the J gene TRBJ1-5, with TRBD1 matching over 9 bases. Germline V gene sequence: CDR1 MNHEY, CDR2 SVGEGT. After removal of 5 bases from V and 1 base from J, the junction contained 3 bases not matched to a gene. The CDR3 length is 15 residues.

The V gene is TRBV19, the J gene TRBJ2-2, with D uncertain. This CDR3 spans 13 amino acids. Germline V gene lookup returns CDR1 LNHDA and CDR2 SQIVND (reference sequence). V was cut by 5 bases and J by 1 base, with 5 bases left in between. CDR3 DNA: TGTGCCAGTAGTTGGGGGAACACCGGGGAGCTGTTTTTT. This gives the protein CASSWGNTGELFF.

The gene calls are TRBV9 and TRBJ2-3; D is unclear. Per the germline V gene, CDR1 is SGDLS and CDR2 is YYNGEE. The V end lost 0 bases, the J end lost 2 bases, and 16 bases lay between the germline ends. This CDR3 region has 17 residues. CDR3 region: CASSVAPTGRLTDTQYF. The CDR3, as DNA: TGTGCCAGCAGCGTAGCTCCGACTGGCAGACTCACAGATACGCAGTATTTT.

The chain recombines TRBV5-4 with TRBJ1-2, with D maybe TRBD1 (5 bases). V was shortened by 5 bases and J by 8 bases, with 13 bases between the two germline ends. The germline V gene encodes CDR1 SGHNT and CDR2 YYREEE (reference sequence). The CDR3 runs 12 residues. The CDR3 reads CASRVMGRGYTF. CDR3 DNA: TGTGCCAGCAGGGTGATGGGGCGGGGCTACACCTTC.

The genes are TRBV10-3 and TRBJ2-5; tentative D call: TRBD2 (6 bases). Germline V gives CDR1 ENHRY, CDR2 SYGVKD. Trimming shortened V by 7 bases and J by 3 bases, and 15 bases separated the two germline ends. The CDR3 is 14 amino acids. CDR3 residues: CAIMEGLDEETQYF. The CDR3 coding sequence is TGTGCCATCATGGAGGGTCTAGACGAAGAGACCCAGTACTTC.

The chain joins TRBV6-6 to TRBJ1-6, with 7 bases lining up with TRBD1. J gave up 8 bases and V 8 bases, and 6 bases lay outside the gene matches. The V gene's germline CDR1 is MNHNY and CDR2 SVGAGI (reference sequence). This CDR3 region has 13 residues. CDR3 region: CASERGQDSPLHF. CDR3 in DNA: TGTGCCAGCGAAAGGGGGCAGGATTCACCCCTCCACTTT.

V is TRBV19 and J is TRBJ2-3, with D possibly being TRBD1 or TRBD2 (5 bases each). Trimming took 1 base from V and 4 from J, leaving 12 bases between them. The germline V gene has CDR1 LNHDA and CDR2 SQIVND (reference sequence). This CDR3 is built from 15 residues. The CDR3 loop is CASSIALRGADTQYF. The CDR3 nucleotides are TGTGCCAGTAGTATAGCTTTGAGGGGCGCAGATACGCAGTATTTT.

This rearrangement joins TRBV27 to TRBJ1-1; no reliable D call. The ends were cut back, 2 bases at V and 9 bases at J, with 7 bases in the middle. CDR1 is MNHEY, CDR2 SMNVEV, per germline (reference sequence). The CDR3 is 11 amino acids. The CDR3 bases are TGTGCCAGCAGTTTAGGTCTGAAAGCTTTCTTT. This codes for CASSLGLKAFF.

This clone has only one observation. The V gene is TRBV2, the J gene TRBJ1-2, with 10 bases identical to TRBD1. Losses at the gene ends were 4 bases for V and 12 bases for J; bases not matched to a gene: 8. CDR3 length: 13 residues. Germline V CDR1 and CDR2: SNHLY, FYNNEI. The CDR3 sequence: CASSASGTGEDTF. The CDR3 nucleotides are TGTGCCAGCAGTGCTTCCGGGACAGGGGAGGACACCTTC.

The chain is built from TRBV9 and TRBJ2-1; the match to TRBD2 covers 14 bases. The trim removed 3 bases at V and 9 bases at J, leaving 17 bases unmatched. This CDR3 is built from 19 residues. Germline V gene data show CDR1 as SGDLS and CDR2 as YYNGEE. DNA of the CDR3: TGTGCCAGCAGCGCCCCGTCTGTTTTCCCGGGACTAGCGGGAGTTGAGCAGTTCTTC. It encodes CASSAPSVFPGLAGVEQFF.

The V gene is TRBV3-1 (or the pseudogene TRBV3-2), the J gene TRBJ2-5; 7 bases are shared with TRBD1. Germline lookup yields CDR1 LGHDT and CDR2 YNNKEL (reference sequence). The CDR3 totals 12 residues. Unmatched junction bases numbered 2, after V lost 8 bases and J lost 2 bases. CDR3: CASGTVQETQYF. CDR3 nucleotide sequence: TGTGCCAGCGGGACAGTTCAAGAGACCCAGTACTTC.

The DNA for the CDR3 is TGCAGTGCGAGTTCTGAAGATACGCAGTATTTT. Translated, it gives CSASSEDTQYF. This chain uses TRBV20-1 with TRBJ2-3; D is ambiguous. Germline V gene data show CDR1 as DFQATT and CDR2 as SNEGSKA (reference sequence). V was trimmed by 6 bases and J by 5 bases, leaving 9 bases between them. CDR3 length equals 11 residues.

V usage is TRBV23-1 and J usage is TRBJ2-1, with 9 bases fitting TRBD1. TRBV23-1 has ORF status, its function being uncertain. The junction had 3 bases not matched to a gene; V was cut back by 7 bases and J by 2 bases. The CDR3 length is 14 residues. CDR3 coding DNA: TGCGCCAGCAACCGGGACAGGGCCTACAATGAGCAGTTCTTC. Translation gives CASNRDRAYNEQFF.

V and J are TRBV28 and TRBJ2-7; D not certain. Germline CDR1 and CDR2: MDHEN and SYDVKM. The CDR3 extends over 12 amino acids. CDR3 in amino acids: CGTDDSTYEQYF. CDR3 coding DNA: TGTGGTACGGACGATTCAACCTACGAGCAGTACTTC. The variable domain in full, with the rest retrieved from reference TRBV28 and TRBJ2-7, is DVKVTQSSRYLVKRTGEKVFLECVQDMDHENMFWYRQDPGLGLRLIYFSYDVKMKEKGDIPEGYSVSREKKERFSLILESASTNQTSMYLCGTDDSTYEQYFGPGTRLTVT.

The V gene is TRBV10-2, the J gene TRBJ1-4, with a tentative D call TRBD1 (5 bases). This CDR3 contains 13 residues. V was clipped by 6 bases and J by 8 bases, with 13 bases between them. Germline-derived CDR1 and CDR2 are WSHSY and SAAADI. The CDR3 region has the DNA TGCGCCAGCAGGGGGGGGAATAAGGAAAAACTGTTTTTT. It encodes CASRGGNKEKLFF.

This sequence joins TRBV28 and TRBJ2-7; TRBD2 might be the D (5 bases). The CDR3 consists of 12 residues. The V end was cut by 8 bases, the J end by 3 bases, with 11 bases between. Germline V CDR1 and CDR2: MDHEN, SYDVKM. The DNA of the CDR3 is TGTGCCAGCGAGGGCAGCAACTACGAGCAGTACTTC. Translated, it gives CASEGSNYEQYF.

The J gene is TRBJ2-1, the V gene TRBV4-2; D is ambiguous. Germline loops: CDR1 LGHNA, CDR2 YNFKEQ. The CDR3 has 15 amino acids. V shed 1 base and J shed 5 bases, with 12 bases lying between them. Here the CDR3 reads CASSQVNRANNEQFF. CDR3 sequence (DNA): TGTGCCAGCAGCCAAGTCAATCGGGCTAACAATGAGCAGTTCTTC.

This clone was found once. The chain links TRBV5-4 to TRBJ1-2; D gene ambiguous. V shed 7 bases and J shed 4 bases, with 11 bases lying between them. The CDR3 contains 12 residues. The germline gives CDR1 SGHNT, CDR2 YYREEE (reference sequence). Here the CDR3 reads CASAGEGYGYTF. In DNA, the CDR3 is TGTGCCAGCGCAGGTGAAGGCTATGGCTACACCTTC.

This sequence joins TRBV10-3 and TRBJ1-2; D not certain. Germline loops: CDR1 ENHRY, CDR2 SYGVKD. Trimming stripped 4 bases from V and 2 bases from J, with 8 bases between. The CDR3 is 13 amino acids. CDR3 protein: CAISADENYGYTF. For the CDR3, the DNA is TGTGCCATCAGTGCGGACGAAAACTATGGCTACACCTTC.